The T cell receptor (beta chain) under discussion was sequenced for a study of Ad26.COV2.S vaccination and SARS-CoV-2 variants. Study overall: The study gave Ad26.COV2.S intramuscularly, once or twice 56 days apart. Findings and caveats of the study: TCR breadth and depth estimates may have understated total T cell responses.

In germline, CDR1 is SGHTA, CDR2 FQGNSA. This CDR3 comprises 16 residues. Trimming removed 2 bases at V and 3 bases at J, with 16 bases between. The sample's treatment: roughly 18 received Ad26.COV2.S at low or high dose, single or two shots; roughly 5 received placebo; per-sample allocation not given. Sampling occurred on day 63 after the first vaccine or placebo injection. Boston provided a donor who was an adult aged 18-55 years. Expression of Wuhan-strain SARS-CoV-2 spike came from the Ad26 vector that formed the vaccine. This clone was found once. What it recognizes is unknown. Measured with immunoSEQ multiplex PCR; TCRdb has only the in-frame clones, and not every one. The repertoire consists of over 250,000 clones, with approximately 89% occurring once and the leading ten covering more than 2.5%.

The sample consisted of peripheral blood, taken in a trial of Ad26.COV2.S vaccine versus placebo. The chain uses TRBV7-2 and TRBJ2-5; possibly TRBD2 for D (5 bases). The clonotype was recovered from a person aged 18-60 years who received the Ad26.COV2.S COVID-19 vaccine or a placebo. The CDR3 is CASSLNGGGQKETQYF. CDR3 bases: TGTGCCAGCAGCTTAAACGGCGGCGGGCAAAAAGAGACCCAGTACTTC.